This is a list of T cell receptor beta chains from one sample in a study of metastatic and nonmetastatic thyroid tumors. With MiXCR, TCRdb reprocessed the PCR reads. This sample has some 19,000 clones; 15% to 19% occur once, and the top ten carry less than 45%. Material: blood. Receptor source: a female donor with papillary thyroid cancer or a benign thyroid nodule (not recorded which). Some clones in this sample may be carry-over from other donors' samples. Each CDR3 is given with its conserved first and last residue. Each record gives: CDR3 protein, clone size, V gene, J gene, D gene. D genes are given only for firm matches. Some rows have no size entry. The others give once, few or many, or a class for an expanded clone.

CDR3aa: CSARDPAGVKDEQYF
abundance: .
v_gene: TRBV20-1
j_gene: TRBJ2-7
d_gene: .

CDR3aa: CATSRSTTAEDTQYF
abundance: many
v_gene: TRBV15
j_gene: TRBJ2-3
d_gene: .

CDR3aa: CASSPNRVMYNEQFF
abundance: many
v_gene: TRBV16
j_gene: TRBJ2-1
d_gene: .

CDR3aa: CASSQPQGTGELFF
abundance: many
v_gene: TRBV6-2/TRBV6-3
j_gene: TRBJ2-2
d_gene: .

CDR3aa: CASSYSYGDHYEQYF
abundance: many
v_gene: TRBV6-6
j_gene: TRBJ2-7
d_gene: .

CDR3aa: CASSEGTGTPYF
abundance: many
v_gene: TRBV6-1
j_gene: TRBJ2-7
d_gene: .

CDR3aa: CASSQATENIGYTF
abundance: few
v_gene: TRBV11-3
j_gene: TRBJ1-2
d_gene: .

CDR3aa: CAWSTGRTEAFF
abundance: .
v_gene: TRBV30
j_gene: TRBJ1-1
d_gene: .

CDR3aa: CASSRGQGPYNEQFF
abundance: many
v_gene: TRBV4-2
j_gene: TRBJ2-1
d_gene: TRBD1

CDR3aa: CASSETGASSGYTF
abundance: large
v_gene: TRBV6-1
j_gene: TRBJ1-2
d_gene: .

CDR3aa: CASSLVKDSPLHF
abundance: many
v_gene: TRBV27
j_gene: TRBJ1-6
d_gene: .

CDR3aa: CASSLRTSGRPPSLATQYF
abundance: many
v_gene: TRBV7-3
j_gene: TRBJ2-5
d_gene: TRBD2

CDR3aa: CASSSGQGAREQYF
abundance: .
v_gene: TRBV5-1
j_gene: TRBJ2-7
d_gene: TRBD1

CDR3aa: CASSYSAGRQPQHF
abundance: many
v_gene: TRBV6-2/TRBV6-3
j_gene: TRBJ1-5
d_gene: .

CDR3aa: CASSLVRSSSNQPQHF
abundance: once
v_gene: TRBV7-8
j_gene: TRBJ1-5
d_gene: .

CDR3aa: CATSRSGRNTGELFF
abundance: many
v_gene: TRBV15
j_gene: TRBJ2-2
d_gene: TRBD2

CDR3aa: CASSEGLWQPQHF
abundance: many
v_gene: TRBV2
j_gene: TRBJ1-5
d_gene: .

CDR3aa: CASSLSDEQFF
abundance: many
v_gene: TRBV3-1
j_gene: TRBJ2-1
d_gene: .

CDR3aa: CASGSPSYSNQPQHF
abundance: many
v_gene: TRBV12-5
j_gene: TRBJ1-5
d_gene: .

CDR3aa: CSAAGSVKSAQYF
abundance: many
v_gene: TRBV20-1
j_gene: TRBJ2-5
d_gene: .

CDR3aa: CASSPRVSDGYTF
abundance: .
v_gene: TRBV18
j_gene: TRBJ1-2
d_gene: .

CDR3aa: CASSDEGEQFF
abundance: many
v_gene: TRBV2
j_gene: TRBJ2-1
d_gene: .

CDR3aa: CSAGRPHSSNSYNEQFF
abundance: many
v_gene: TRBV20-1
j_gene: TRBJ2-1
d_gene: .

CDR3aa: CASNGDTKYEQYF
abundance: many
v_gene: TRBV2
j_gene: TRBJ2-7
d_gene: .

CDR3aa: CASSETPDPYKQQSF
abundance: .
v_gene: TRBV6-4
j_gene: TRBJ2-1
d_gene: .

CDR3aa: CAWSLPSGSTYF
abundance: once
v_gene: TRBV30
j_gene: TRBJ2-7
d_gene: TRBD2

CDR3aa: CASSGGGTGAPYEQYF
abundance: many
v_gene: TRBV6-1
j_gene: TRBJ2-7
d_gene: TRBD1

CDR3aa: CASSPVEETQYF
abundance: many
v_gene: TRBV6-2/TRBV6-3
j_gene: TRBJ2-5
d_gene: .

CDR3aa: CASSQDRGTGTGWVTNEKLFF
abundance: many
v_gene: TRBV4-2
j_gene: TRBJ1-4
d_gene: .

CDR3aa: CASSGEQYF
abundance: medium-sized
v_gene: TRBV6-4
j_gene: TRBJ2-7
d_gene: .

CDR3aa: CASSGEWKPQHF
abundance: many
v_gene: TRBV28
j_gene: TRBJ1-5
d_gene: .

CDR3aa: CASSWANTQETQYF
abundance: many
v_gene: TRBV27
j_gene: TRBJ2-5
d_gene: .

CDR3aa: CASSLRDRYLF
abundance: many
v_gene: TRBV28
j_gene: TRBJ2-7
d_gene: TRBD1

CDR3aa: CASSGGQGRPETQYF
abundance: many
v_gene: TRBV5-5
j_gene: TRBJ2-5
d_gene: TRBD1

CDR3aa: CASSLSSGLGTGANVLTF
abundance: .
v_gene: TRBV5-4
j_gene: TRBJ2-6
d_gene: .

CDR3aa: CASSPRTGRSSYEQYF
abundance: many
v_gene: TRBV11-2
j_gene: TRBJ2-7
d_gene: .

CDR3aa: CASSRGSSYNEQFF
abundance: .
v_gene: TRBV19
j_gene: TRBJ2-1
d_gene: .

CDR3aa: CSARATSVSSYNEQFF
abundance: medium-sized
v_gene: TRBV20-1
j_gene: TRBJ2-1
d_gene: TRBD2

CDR3aa: CASSLDPQMNTEAFF
abundance: .
v_gene: TRBV11-2
j_gene: TRBJ1-1
d_gene: .

CDR3aa: CATSDRDTEETQYF
abundance: many
v_gene: TRBV24-1
j_gene: TRBJ2-5
d_gene: .

CDR3aa: CASSVGGGSSYNEQFF
abundance: many
v_gene: TRBV9
j_gene: TRBJ2-1
d_gene: .

CDR3aa: CASSPLTSGGNEQFF
abundance: many
v_gene: TRBV18
j_gene: TRBJ2-1
d_gene: TRBD2

CDR3aa: CASSLGVTSNGELFF
abundance: many
v_gene: TRBV5-1
j_gene: TRBJ2-2
d_gene: .

CDR3aa: CASSLTSGLAGYEQYF
abundance: many
v_gene: TRBV27
j_gene: TRBJ2-7
d_gene: TRBD2

CDR3aa: CATMGQANIQYF
abundance: many
v_gene: TRBV28
j_gene: TRBJ2-4
d_gene: TRBD1

CDR3aa: CASSLDPRTEQFF
abundance: .
v_gene: TRBV11-3
j_gene: .
d_gene: .

CDR3aa: CSARPWSGGGGYTF
abundance: medium-sized
v_gene: TRBV20-1
j_gene: TRBJ1-2
d_gene: TRBD1

CDR3aa: CASSPTSDGEQFF
abundance: many
v_gene: TRBV18
j_gene: TRBJ2-1
d_gene: TRBD2

CDR3aa: CASSLQGSNEQFF
abundance: many
v_gene: TRBV27
j_gene: TRBJ2-1
d_gene: .

CDR3aa: CASSTSGTGYEQYF
abundance: many
v_gene: TRBV5-1
j_gene: TRBJ2-7
d_gene: TRBD1

CDR3aa: CASSLMAGFYNEQFF
abundance: few
v_gene: TRBV12-3/TRBV12-4
j_gene: TRBJ2-1
d_gene: .

CDR3aa: CASSNTANNSPLHF
abundance: few
v_gene: TRBV19
j_gene: TRBJ1-6
d_gene: .

CDR3aa: CATMGRGYEQYF
abundance: medium-sized
v_gene: TRBV24-1
j_gene: TRBJ2-7
d_gene: .

CDR3aa: CASSSTAVRTEAFF
abundance: .
v_gene: TRBV4-1
j_gene: TRBJ1-1
d_gene: .

CDR3aa: CASSSSGTPGNTIYF
abundance: once
v_gene: TRBV5-1
j_gene: TRBJ1-3
d_gene: .

CDR3aa: CASSLAGLAEKNIQYF
abundance: many
v_gene: TRBV7-9
j_gene: TRBJ2-4
d_gene: TRBD2

CDR3aa: CASSAIGPDEQFF
abundance: many
v_gene: TRBV25-1
j_gene: TRBJ2-1
d_gene: .

CDR3aa: CATSREGAGSYEQYF
abundance: many
v_gene: TRBV15
j_gene: TRBJ2-7
d_gene: .

CDR3aa: CASSPGPSSYNEQFF
abundance: many
v_gene: TRBV5-6
j_gene: TRBJ2-1
d_gene: .